This T cell receptor (beta chain) was profiled in a study of identical twins. The CDR3 sequence is 16 residues long. Germline CDR1 is MGHDK and CDR2 is SYGVNS. The V gene lost 1 base and the J gene lost 0 bases, with 13 bases spanning the gap. Template switching (which added a universal primer site) was used, and cDNA carried unique molecular identifiers. TCRdb analysed the 5' RACE reads with MiXCR anew, one entry per CDR3 protein. The data hold a few hundred thousand distinct CDR3 sequences, with about 8% observed a single time. This clonotype was recorded at least ten times. What it binds is not known. General study findings and limits: Invariant T cells like MAIT and iNKT could partly confound the zero-insertion analyses. Modeled out-of-frame TCR alpha sharing in monozygotic twins fell below observed levels.

These records were also assigned to another study, of yellow fever vaccine responses in identical twins. This second study notes: As reported, the vaccine T cell response of twins seemed partly convergent and partly personalized.

Sequencing was carried out using CD8+ T cells sorted from blood. This chain links TRBV25-1 with TRBJ2-7; D tentatively reads TRBD1 or TRBD2 (5 bases each). The receptor was derived from a woman aged 18-35 years in good health. The CDR3 loop reads CASSEFGTKSSYEQYF. For the CDR3, the DNA is TGTGCCAGCAGTGAATTTGGGACGAAGAGCTCCTACGAGCAGTACTTC.